The table lists the clone carrying this TCR beta chain with a count of one. TCRdb analysed the 5' RACE reads with MiXCR anew, one entry per CDR3 protein. Among 500,000 or so distinct CDR3 sequences listed, around 20% were seen once. These data belong to a study of identical twins. CDR3 size: 13 residues. Trimming cost V 2 bases and J 13 bases, with 17 bases left between them. Germline values: CDR1 PRHDT, CDR2 FYEKMQ (reference sequence). This same sample was also part of a study on T cells expressing NK-cell markers.

The sequence derives from a woman aged 18-29 years in good health. V usage is TRBV13 and J usage is TRBJ1-1; possibly TRBD1 for D (5 bases). Material: CD4+ T cells sorted from blood. CDR3 region: CASSLHQGLEVFF. CDR3 nucleotides: TGTGCCAGCAGCTTACACCAGGGATTGGAGGTTTTCTTT.